The TCR beta chain under discussion was sequenced for a study of shared clonotypes between healthy human individuals. The overall study: The study enrolled a couple of women and a few men aged 18 to 49.

There were no recent acute infections or vaccinations among the donors, who were healthy HIV-negative adults. The CDR3 sequence is 15 residues long. Trimming took 4 bases from V and 4 from J, leaving 17 bases between them. The germline CDR1 and CDR2 sequences are SGHDT and YYEEEE. The deep-level immunoSEQ assay was used. Here immunoSEQ multiplex PCR was the method, and the copy in TCRdb shows in-frame clones only, minus some. The data show 450,000 to 500,000 clones, about three quarters seen once. The V call is TRBV5-6, the J call TRBJ2-5, with D perhaps TRBD2 (6 bases). Sequencing was carried out using PBMCs. This clonotype was obtained from a woman in her 40s in good health. Some clones in this sample may be carry-over from other donors' samples. The chain's CDR3 is CASSRGRERRETQYF. The CDR3 DNA sequence: TGTGCCAGCAGCCGAGGACGGGAGAGACGAGAGACCCAGTACTTC.